This T cell receptor (beta chain) was observed in a study of cytomegalovirus exposure and HLA in healthy donors (dated by TCRdb to the late 2010s). Some background on the complete study: An earlier analysis of approximately 550 of the donors reported 250 to 350 Gb of sequence data and 120 million or so unique TCR beta sequences from 150 million to 200 million T cells. The number of donors typed differed by locus, with roughly 620-630 for A, B, C, DRB1 and DQB1, approximately 500 for DQA1, 600 to 610 for DPA1, and approximately 470 for DPB1. An earlier analysis of 587 of the donors used high-throughput TCR beta sequencing to judge whether each TCR beta V gene segment behaved as functional or pseudogenic. An early release covering about 600 HLA-typed donors comprised about 290 gigabases of sequencing data and around 80 million unique TCR sequences. HLA typing included class I and class II loci at four-digit resolution. Of the roughly 400 genotyped donors, 70% to 90% were placed in the genetic ancestry cluster associated with self-reported Caucasian donors. The study profiled the T cell repertoires of fewer than 850 subjects by immunosequencing and related them to cytomegalovirus serostatus. All discovery cohort repertoires had been generated using a single sequencing platform. Along with the roughly 700-subject first cohort, a separate validation cohort of 120 different subjects was used. To predict cytomegalovirus infection status, the study brought together high-throughput TCR immunosequencing, statistical association of individual TCRs with disease status, and machine learning. The aim of the study was to test whether cataloging public T cell receptors could identify signatures of past pathogen exposure. The later analysis used no new phenotypic data to find candidate immune exposures, relying instead on TCR beta sequences and their occurrence across donors. A later genetic analysis took genome-wide SNP genotypes for 398 of the 666 donors and used that subset as a discovery cohort. A later analysis re-examined previously published TCR beta repertoires from more than 600 donors and added high-resolution HLA genotyping to investigate patterns of TCR occurrence. Among over 350 genotyped donors of the cohort, an average of roughly 240,000 unique TCR beta nucleotide sequences were sequenced per donor, about a sixth of them non-productive. Alongside the repertoire data, information on donor age, sex, ethnicity and CMV serostatus was compiled. Because of strong linkage in the cohort, roughly five DR-DQ haplotypes were treated as single units for association and clustering.

With regard to this clone: It lacks a known antigen. The sample holds no much larger clone one base away, and base qualities are not on file.

The library came from the immunoSEQ multiplex PCR assay. For the multiplex PCR, a mixture combining 60 forward primers for TCR Vbeta segments and 13 reverse primers for TCR Jbeta segments was used. A multiplex PCR assay on genomic DNA amplified the CDR3 region of rearranged TCR beta genes. On the Illumina HiSeq System, the amplified TCR beta libraries were sequenced as 87-base-pair reads. The original pipeline was this. In a later analysis, about 80 million unique TCR beta chains were counted across the 666 repertoires, and around 11 million of these chains were shared by at least two donors. Raw reads were error-corrected and collapsed into unique sequences with a nearest-neighbor algorithm that merged closely related sequences to remove PCR and sequencing errors. V, D and J gene segments were assigned by aligning CDR3 sequences to IMGT reference sequences. For a sequence to be retained, a match of at least six nucleotides to both a V gene segment and a J gene segment was required. Rearrangements were classified as productive when the CDR3 lacked stop codons and remained in frame with V and J, and all other rearrangements were classified as non-productive. CDR3 was defined according to IMGT convention as the region running from the second conserved V-encoded cysteine to the conserved J-encoded phenylalanine. The earlier analysis of 587 of the donors excluded sequences that lacked an unambiguous match to a single V gene segment. An earlier analysis of fewer than 650 of the donors classified V segments as functional when productive rearrangements were above 56.7% and as segregating when the standard deviation between donors was above 5%. A statistical classification framework was built for diagnosing cytomegalovirus status from the catalog of TCR beta chain sequences. V and J gene assignment, in a later analysis, came from comparing TCR nucleotide sequences with IMGT/GENE-DB human TR gene sequences. A later analysis assigned CDR3 sequences and most-parsimonious VDJ recombination scenarios with the TCRdist pipeline. In a later analysis, each TCR beta chain was defined by its CDR3 amino acid sequence together with its V-gene family, and reads without a unique V-gene family were excluded. In a later analysis, some 600 highly shared, low-generation-probability nucleotide sequences were removed to address suspected cross-contamination and a sequencing artifact. For each public chain, a later analysis derived a clonal expansion index from normalized ranks of inferred template counts within each repertoire. In a later analysis, generation probabilities were computed using a VDJ recombination model fitted to out-of-frame rearrangements, and the results were checked against IGoR. In a later analysis, TCR-TCR, TCR-HLA and TCR-CMV co-occurrence was scored with hypergeometric tests, and a repertoire-size bias correction was applied to TCR pairs. In a later analysis, false discovery rates were estimated by permuting HLA or CMV assignments 20 times. In a later analysis, co-occurring TCRs were grouped using DBSCAN, with TCRdist sequence similarity added in when clustering inside HLA-allele-positive subsets. Repertoires with fewer than 30,000 or more than 120,000 public chains were left out of co-occurrence clustering, as were about five repertoires with anomalous nucleotide sharing. TCRdb retrieved this table from immuneACCESS and kept in-frame rearrangements only. Not all clones are present; in checked studies, unresolved V genes account for under half, and no reason is known for the remainder. Clonal size and the V and J genes are those of that table, whereas D and trimming came from the DNA. For this sample there are around 140,000 clones; approximately 84% appear just once. The ten largest clones capture around 1.5% of the sample.

In total, just over 650 healthy bone marrow donors made up the cohort. All cohort members were sampled while nominally healthy, although unrecorded immune exposures were likely present. The donor tested CMV seronegative and was one of the 352 seronegative cohort members. A peripheral blood sample was provided by each donor, and peripheral blood mononuclear cells were used for TCR beta sequencing. The Qiagen DNeasy Blood Extraction Kit was used to extract genomic DNA from the blood cell samples. Here is what the overall study found, with its caveats: In the study, 164 TCR beta chains were listed as associated with cytomegalovirus. It was suggested by the authors that the approach could potentially be generalized to other disease states and immunological phenotypes. In an earlier analysis of more than 500 of the donors, most TCR beta V segments appeared in productive rearrangements about 87% or about 30% of the time, broadly matching IMGT annotations. In vitro tests confirmed that a few of the cytomegalovirus-associated TCR beta chains recognize cytomegalovirus antigens. Across donors, most TCR sequences were observed very rarely, whereas some public TCRs were present in many individuals. A group of highly shared sequence variants was considered likely to be a technical artifact of the sequencing pipeline. The earlier analysis of 450 to 700 of the donors excluded approximately 15 rarely observed V segments, including chromosome 9 orphons, because counts were too low. Immune exposure information for the cohort was limited to CMV serostatus. Because HLA typing was unavailable for some donors at each locus, only the typed subset was used in association tests. Correlated functional status among segregating V segments might be attributable to linkage disequilibrium, but an unknown experimental factor could not be ruled out. Compared with equally common non-associated chains, HLA-associated TCR beta chains in a later analysis were more clonally expanded and had lower generation probabilities. The classifier was reported to diagnose cytomegalovirus status with high specificity and sensitivity in both the original and validation cohorts. According to a later analysis, parvovirus B19, influenza, CMV and Epstein-Barr virus appeared linked to several top co-occurrence clusters. In a later analysis, most CMV-associated TCR beta chains were found to appear HLA-restricted, with HLA associations seemingly driven largely by CMV exposure. A further reported finding was that TCR beta sequences accurately predicted the HLA-A and HLA-B alleles for most subjects in the first cohort. In a later analysis, TCR association rates were found to vary across HLA loci, with the most associated TCRs seen for DRB1 alleles and the fewest for HLA-C alleles. A later genetic analysis reported fewer N-insertions in productive TCRs among donors in an Asian-associated ancestry cluster than the roughly 700-donor mean. Because the 87-base-pair reads could not distinguish some IMGT-functional V segments, including TRBV6-2 and TRBV6-3, those segments were excluded. This cohort had only TCR beta chains sequenced, and the lack of alpha or paired-chain data limited which features could be detected. When HLA alleles, especially DR and DQ, strongly co-occurred, attributing TCR associations to individual alleles was difficult. A later analysis associated some 17,000 TCR beta sequences with specific HLA alleles at a false discovery rate of 0.05. Roughly uniform sequencing depth across donors was assumed in presence/absence analyses, although this assumption may not hold. An association between a missense DCLRE1C variant and V-gene and J-gene trimming of TCR beta chains was found in a later genetic analysis and replicated in an independent cohort.

CDR1 is given as SGDLS and CDR2 as YYNGEE, both from the germline V gene. The CDR3 starts with the cysteine, ends with the phenylalanine, and has 15 residues. The kept DNA is CDR3 alone, 45 bases in frame from the first base. The germline V end is reduced by 2 bases and the J end by 7 bases; junction bases left unmatched: 7. The chain uses TRBV9 and TRBJ2-1; 9 central bases correspond to TRBD2. This sequence was found in a woman between 18 and 29 years old in good health and CMV-seronegative. The sequenced sample was PBMCs. The nucleotide sequence reads as follows: TGTGCCAGCAGCGTCTTAGCGGGAGTGGGAAATGAGCAGTTCTTC. Its product reads: CASSVLAGVGNEQFF. With all but the CDR3 taken from the reference TRBV9 and TRBJ2-1 genes, the full variable domain is: DSGVTQTPKHLITATGQRVTLRCSPRSGDLSVYWYQQSLDQGLQFLIQYYNGEERAKGNILERFSAQQFPDLHSELNLSSLELGDSALYFCASSVLAGVGNEQFFGPGTRLTVL.